The 2 T cell receptor beta chains in this list originate from one sample, sequenced in a study of T cell changes during pregnancy in multiple sclerosis. This table comes from immunoSEQ multiplex PCR, and its TCRdb copy is limited to in-frame clones, with some not included. Of around 97,000 clones in the sample, about 90% are singletons; the top ten hold 0.75% to 0.95%. The sample consisted of peripheral blood, taken after pregnancy. Receptors were obtained from a female donor with multiple sclerosis, enrolled in a pregnancy study.

The V gene is TRBV15, the J gene TRBJ1-2, with 8 positions matching TRBD1. J lost 2 bases, V lost 3 bases, and 5 bases had no gene match. The CDR3 loop spans 15 amino acids. Germline CDR1 reads LNHNV; CDR2 reads YYDKDF (reference sequence). The CDR3 nucleotides are TGTGCCACCAGCAGTGGAGACAGGGGAAACTATGGCTACACCTTC. This sequence encodes CATSSGDRGNYGYTF.

This chain joins TRBV11-2 and TRBJ2-1, with 7 bases lining up with TRBD1. The CDR3 is 14 residues long. Germline V gene data show CDR1 as SGHAT and CDR2 as FQNNGV. V lost 5 bases and J lost 7; bases outside the gene matches: 8. The CDR3 bases are TGTGCCAGCAGCCCACATCAACAGGGGAATGAGCAGTTCTTC. Translation gives CASSPHQQGNEQFF. The full variable domain, rest sourced from reference TRBV11-2 and TRBJ2-1, is EAGVAQSPRYKIIEKRQSVAFWCNPISGHATLYWYQQILGQGPKLLIQFQNNGVVDDSQLPKDRFSAERLKGVDSTLKIQPAKLEDSAVYLCASSPHQQGNEQFFGPGTRLTVL.